This TCR beta chain derives from a study of blood T cells in healthy people across ages. Study-wide background: About one barcoded beta molecule per two T cells was the capture yield of template switching. Study results and caveats: For the donors, CMV status was unknown and possibly confounded expanded clonotype changes. Since the PBMCs were unsorted, naive and antigen-experienced cells could not be conclusively compared.

The J segment lost 5 bases and the V segment lost 4 bases, leaving 4 bases of the junction unmatched. The CDR3 has 14 residues. CDR1 and CDR2 from the germline V gene are LGHDT and YNNKEL (reference sequence). A J-beta primer mix and a sample-barcoded 5' primer were used in a second PCR of roughly 6 to 11 cycles. One entry per CDR3 protein results from TCRdb running MiXCR on the 5' RACE reads. The sample has nearly 1 million distinct CDR3 sequences, roughly 51% seen once; the top ten hold 20% to 25%. Sample donors were healthy Caucasian individuals that came from Russia, aged roughly 6 to 95. A word on this clonotype: No antigen is known for it.

Material for sequencing was blood. The chain has TRBV3-1 and TRBJ2-1; 8 nucleotides agree with TRBD2. The sequence came from an older woman in good health. The CDR3 spells CASSPGLDHNEQFF. CDR3 in DNA: TGTGCCAGCAGCCCGGGACTAGACCACAATGAGCAGTTCTTC.